This is a list of T cell receptor beta chains from one sample in a study of radiotherapy plus CTLA-4 blockade in lung cancer. Libraries were prepared by immunoSEQ multiplex PCR; TCRdb keeps only in-frame clonotypes and omits some of them. The sample gives some 120,000 clones, roughly 77% of which show up once; about 3.3% is in the top ten. Specimen: peripheral blood, collected from a patient treated with radiotherapy plus ipilimumab. These receptors came from a human donor with non-small cell lung cancer that progressed on radiotherapy plus ipilimumab. Some clones in this sample may be carry-over from other donors' samples. CDR3s include the opening cysteine and the closing phenylalanine or tryptophan. A D gene is named only where the DNA matches it firmly. Some rows have no size entry. The others give once, few or many, or a class for an expanded clone.

j_gene | abundance | d_gene | v_gene | CDR3aa | CDR3nt
TRBJ2-7 | . | . | TRBV7-3 | CASSLNRQGNYEQYF | TGTGCCAGCAGCTTAAATCGGCAGGGGAACTACGAGCAGTACTTC
TRBJ2-7 | few | . | TRBV19 | CASSGGYYEQYF | TGTGCCAGTAGTGGCGGCTACTACGAGCAGTACTTC
TRBJ2-1 | . | TRBD2 | TRBV14 | CASSQDRDYYNEQFF | TGTGCCAGCAGCCAAGATCGGGACTACTACAATGAGCAGTTCTTC
TRBJ1-2 | . | . | TRBV5-8 | CASSFPRVGYTF | TGTGCCAGCAGCTTTCCCCGGGTTGGCTACACCTTC
TRBJ1-3 | . | . | TRBV9 | CASSARVPQRVGNTIYF | TGTGCCAGCAGCGCGAGGGTCCCACAGCGGGTTGGAAACACCATATATTTT
TRBJ2-7 | . | . | TRBV20-1 | CSATGAHEQYF | TGCAGTGCTACAGGGGCCCACGAGCAGTACTTC
TRBJ1-1 | once | . | TRBV21-1 | CASSPRTGTMNTEAFF | TGTGCCAGCAGCCCCCGAACCGGGACGATGAACACTGAAGCTTTCTTT
TRBJ2-7 | . | . | TRBV19 | CASSTPGSYEQYF | TGTGCCAGTAGTACCCCTGGATCCTACGAGCAGTACTTC
TRBJ2-7 | . | . | TRBV6-5 | CASSYTSRGKGNEQYF | TGTGCCAGCAGTTACACTTCTCGGGGAAAAGGGAACGAGCAGTACTTC
TRBJ2-3 | . | TRBD2 | TRBV11-3 | CASSSPLAGDTDTQYF | TGTGCCAGCAGCTCACCCCTAGCGGGGGATACAGATACGCAGTATTTT
TRBJ1-2 | . | . | TRBV6-1 | CASEFEVRGIYGYTF | TGTGCCAGCGAGTTTGAGGTTAGAGGGATCTATGGCTACACCTTC
TRBJ2-1 | . | TRBD2 | TRBV6-5 | CASRHGGGSYNEQFF | TGTGCCAGCAGGCACGGGGGGGGCTCCTACAATGAGCAGTTCTTC
TRBJ1-3 | few | . | TRBV6-5 | CASSYSSGTSGNTIYF | TGTGCCAGCAGTTACTCGTCGGGTACCTCTGGAAACACCATATATTTT
TRBJ2-5 | . | . | TRBV4-2 | CASSQDPWGQGSRRETQYF | TGTGCCAGCAGCCAAGATCCCTGGGGTCAGGGTTCTAGGAGGGAGACCCAGTACTTC
TRBJ2-2 | . | TRBD1 | TRBV7-3 | CASSQRPGQGKTGELFF | TGTGCCAGCAGCCAAAGGCCGGGACAGGGAAAAACCGGGGAGCTGTTTTTT
TRBJ2-3 | . | TRBD1 | TRBV2 | CASSRGTGGGDTQYF | TGTGCCAGCAGCCGAGGGACAGGGGGGGGCGATACGCAGTATTTT
TRBJ1-2 | . | . | TRBV9 | CASSVSPEGSGYTF | TGTGCCAGCAGCGTATCTCCTGAGGGCAGCGGCTACACCTTC
TRBJ2-4 | . | TRBD1 | TRBV5-4 | CASSPGQGEKIQYF | TGTGCCAGCAGCCCGGGACAGGGGGAAAAGATTCAGTACTTC
TRBJ2-7 | . | TRBD1 | TRBV10-3 | CAAKTGREFYEQYF | TGTGCCGCGAAGACAGGGAGAGAATTCTACGAGCAGTACTTC
TRBJ1-2 | . | . | TRBV5-1 | CASSLASDLYGYTF | TGCGCCAGCAGCTTGGCCTCAGACCTATATGGCTACACCTTC
TRBJ1-3 | few | . | TRBV6-1 | CASSESGSGNTIYF | TGTGCCAGCAGTGAATCGGGGTCTGGAAACACCATATATTTT
TRBJ1-5 | . | . | TRBV7-2 | CASSLATGYNQPQHF | TGTGCCAGCAGCTTGGCAACGGGCTACAATCAGCCCCAGCATTTT
TRBJ2-5 | . | TRBD2 | TRBV4-3 | CASSQDGAGGPLATQYF | TGCGCCAGCAGCCAAGATGGAGCGGGGGGACCATTGGCGACCCAGTACTTC
TRBJ1-6 | . | . | TRBV27 | CASTPWGLYNSPLHF | TGTGCCAGCACCCCGTGGGGGCTTTATAATTCACCCCTCCACTTT
TRBJ1-3 | . | . | TRBV9 | CASSVGAGGSGNTIYF | TGTGCCAGCAGCGTAGGGGCGGGGGGCTCTGGAAACACCATATATTTT
TRBJ1-2 | . | . | TRBV5-1 | CASSLGGQNYGYTF | TGCGCCAGCAGCTTGGGCGGACAGAACTATGGCTACACCTTC
TRBJ1-2 | . | . | TRBV18 | CASSPRSAGDYGYTF | TGTGCCAGCTCACCACGGTCCGCAGGGGACTATGGCTACACCTTC
TRBJ2-5 | . | . | TRBV10-3 | CAISESTVVEETQYF | TGTGCCATCAGTGAATCGACCGTGGTGGAAGAGACCCAGTACTTC
TRBJ1-2 | . | . | TRBV4-2 | CASSPRTPGSRYGYTF | TGTGCCAGCAGTCCGAGAACTCCAGGATCACGGTATGGCTACACCTTC
TRBJ1-2 | . | TRBD1 | TRBV5-1 | CASSPTGQGSLRGYGYTF | TGCGCCAGCAGCCCGACCGGACAGGGGTCCCTCCGTGGCTATGGCTACACCTTC
TRBJ2-6 | . | . | TRBV19 | CASSWGVGANVLTF | TGTGCCAGTAGTTGGGGGGTTGGGGCCAACGTCCTGACTTTC
TRBJ1-4 | . | . | TRBV5-1 | CASSLVGAGATNEKLFF | TGCGCCAGCAGCTTGGTGGGGGCGGGTGCAACTAATGAAAAACTGTTTTTT
TRBJ2-3 | . | TRBD2 | TRBV5-1 | CASSLGLAGAISTDTQYF | TGCGCCAGCAGCTTAGGCCTAGCGGGGGCCATTAGCACAGATACGCAGTATTTT
TRBJ2-3 | . | . | TRBV7-2 | CASSFTGVRDTQYF | TGTGCCAGCAGCTTCACAGGAGTCCGAGATACGCAGTATTTT
TRBJ1-6 | once | TRBD1 | TRBV18 | CASSPTGQSSYNSPLHF | TGTGCCAGCTCACCTACGGGACAGAGCTCCTATAATTCACCCCTCCACTTT
TRBJ2-1 | few | . | TRBV5-4 | CASSVYNEQFF | TGTGCCAGCAGCGTGTACAATGAGCAGTTCTTC
TRBJ2-1 | . | . | TRBV29-1 | CSGSYNEQFF | TGCAGCGGGAGTTACAATGAGCAGTTCTTC
TRBJ2-1 | . | TRBD2 | TRBV9 | CASSPTLAGGHDEQFF | TGTGCCAGCAGCCCCACGCTAGCGGGGGGGCATGATGAGCAGTTCTTC
TRBJ1-1 | . | . | TRBV27 | CASSFRGLPFF | TGTGCCAGCAGTTTCCGGGGTCTACCTTTCTTT
TRBJ1-2 | few | . | TRBV4-1 | CASSGLTGLAYGYTF | TGCGCCAGCAGCGGCTTAACAGGGCTTGCTTATGGCTACACCTTC
TRBJ2-3 | . | . | TRBV18 | CASSPMRDTQYF | TGTGCCAGCTCACCTATGCGGGATACGCAGTATTTT
TRBJ2-7 | . | TRBD1 | TRBV7-9 | CASSLKPGQGAPYEQYF | TGTGCCAGCAGCCTAAAGCCCGGACAGGGGGCCCCCTACGAGCAGTACTTC
TRBJ2-5 | . | TRBD1 | TRBV19 | CASSMMTGSQETQYF | TGTGCCAGTAGTATGATGACAGGGAGCCAAGAGACCCAGTACTTC
TRBJ2-3 | . | . | TRBV6-5 | CASRQSNRAKDTQYF | TGTGCCAGCAGACAAAGTAACAGGGCAAAAGATACGCAGTATTTT
TRBJ2-7 | . | . | TRBV4-3 | CASSQIYRGGGPEQYF | TGCGCCAGCAGCCAAATATATAGAGGGGGGGGTCCCGAGCAGTACTTC
TRBJ1-2 | once | . | TRBV19 | CASSLGTHYGYTF | TGTGCCAGTAGCCTAGGGACTCACTATGGCTACACCTTC
TRBJ2-1 | . | . | TRBV9 | CASSVGARVRFSYNEQFF | TGTGCCAGCAGCGTAGGTGCCAGGGTCAGGTTCTCCTACAATGAGCAGTTCTTC
TRBJ1-2 | . | . | TRBV7-2 | CASSLGRDYGYTF | TGTGCCAGCAGCTTAGGCAGGGACTATGGCTACACCTTC
TRBJ1-1 | once | . | TRBV7-8 | CASSQGRGAITEAFF | TGTGCCAGCAGCCAGGGAAGAGGGGCGATCACTGAAGCTTTCTTT
TRBJ2-1 | . | . | TRBV29-1 | CSVEGYSVGPYNEQFF | TGCAGCGTTGAAGGTTACAGTGTGGGGCCATACAATGAGCAGTTCTTC